Listed below are T cell receptor beta chains from one sample, sequenced in a study of identical twins. TCRdb recomputed calls from the 5' RACE reads with MiXCR, one row per CDR3 protein. The sample holds 200,000 to 300,000 distinct CDR3 sequences, 5.5% to 8% seen once. The same specimen was also included in a second study, on yellow fever vaccine responses in identical twins.

Sequenced material: memory (CD45RO+) T cells sorted from blood. These receptors were taken from a woman younger than 35 in good health. CDR3s include the opening cysteine and the closing phenylalanine or tryptophan. The D gene is left open where the match is weak. Clone size is given for some rows only: seen once, a few or many times, or a class if the clone is expanded.

abundance	d_gene	v_gene	j_gene	CDR3aa	CDR3nt
few	TRBD2	TRBV7-3	TRBJ2-1	CASSSPGLGVNEQFF	TGTGCCAGCAGCTCCCCGGGACTAGGGGTCAATGAGCAGTTCTTC
many	TRBD2	TRBV6-1	TRBJ2-1	CATARGTSRFDEQFF	TGTGCCACCGCCCGTGGGACTAGTCGTTTCGATGAGCAGTTCTTC
few	-	TRBV7-6	TRBJ2-2	CASSPLGPRGELFF	TGTGCCAGCAGCCCGCTCGGACCCAGGGGGGAGCTGTTTTTT
many	-	TRBV29-1	TRBJ2-7	CSVDSGDYEQYF	TGCAGCGTTGATTCTGGAGATTACGAGCAGTACTTC
many	-	TRBV5-5	TRBJ1-1	CASSPSHGGSEAFF	TGTGCCAGCAGCCCCTCACATGGTGGGTCTGAAGCTTTCTTT
few	TRBD1	TRBV12-5	TRBJ2-3	CASGRGQDTDTQYF	TGTGCTAGTGGTCGGGGACAGGACACAGATACGCAGTATTTT
few	TRBD2	TRBV5-6	TRBJ2-7	CASSTGLAGWDEQYF	TGTGCCAGCAGCACCGGACTAGCGGGATGGGACGAGCAGTACTTC
-	TRBD1	TRBV10-3	TRBJ1-3	CAIRTGGENTIYF	TGTGCCATCAGAACAGGGGGAGAAAACACCATATATTTT
few	-	TRBV13	TRBJ2-3	CASSLAAPETDTQYF	TGTGCCAGCAGCTTAGCTGCCCCCGAGACAGATACGCAGTATTTT
-	-	TRBV12-3/TRBV12-4	TRBJ1-1	CASSSSIEAFF	TGTGCCAGCAGTTCAAGTATTGAAGCTTTCTTT
many	TRBD1	TRBV12-3/TRBV12-4	TRBJ1-5	CASKLTGEQPQHF	TGTGCCAGCAAACTTACAGGGGAGCAGCCCCAGCATTTT
many	-	TRBV6-1	TRBJ1-1	CASRDGIQYANTEAFF	TGTGCCAGCAGGGACGGGATACAATATGCGAACACTGAAGCTTTCTTT
-	TRBD2	TRBV5-1	TRBJ2-5	CASSTGLAGGHVQETQYF	TGCGCCAGCAGCACGGGACTAGCGGGGGGGCATGTCCAAGAGACCCAGTACTTC
few	TRBD2	TRBV29-1	TRBJ2-1	CSVPLAGALYNEQFF	TGCAGCGTTCCTTTAGCGGGAGCTTTATACAATGAGCAGTTCTTC
-	TRBD1	TRBV20-1	TRBJ2-7	CSARQGTGSYEQYF	TGCAGTGCCCGCCAGGGGACAGGGTCCTACGAGCAGTACTTC
many	TRBD2	TRBV12-3/TRBV12-4	TRBJ2-2	CASSPRLAVNTGELFF	TGTGCCAGCAGCCCAAGACTAGCGGTAAACACCGGGGAGCTGTTTTTT
few	TRBD2	TRBV4-2	TRBJ2-1	CASSQVGTSENEQFF	TGTGCCAGCAGCCAAGTCGGGACTAGCGAGAATGAGCAGTTCTTC
-	-	TRBV12-3/TRBV12-4	TRBJ2-6	CASNHRESGANVLTF	TGTGCCAGCAATCACAGGGAGTCTGGGGCCAACGTCCTGACTTTC
-	TRBD1	TRBV24-1	TRBJ2-1	CATQDRGPHNEQFF	TGTGCCACCCAGGACAGGGGGCCACACAATGAGCAGTTCTTC
-	TRBD1	TRBV5-1	TRBJ1-1	CASSLGTGGYGTEAFF	TGCGCCAGCAGCTTAGGGACAGGGGGCTACGGCACTGAAGCTTTCTTT
many	-	TRBV20-1	TRBJ1-3	CSANRGNTIYF	TGCAGTGCTAACAGGGGAAACACCATATATTTT
many	TRBD1	TRBV7-9	TRBJ2-5	CASSKGQGALETQYF	TGTGCCAGCAGCAAGGGACAGGGGGCATTAGAGACCCAGTACTTC
many	-	TRBV7-6	TRBJ2-5	CASSLGGHEQETQYF	TGTGCCAGCAGCTTAGGGGGGCACGAACAAGAGACCCAGTACTTC
few	TRBD2	TRBV2	TRBJ2-1	CASSASGRGGNEQFF	TGTGCCAGCAGTGCAAGCGGGAGGGGGGGCAATGAGCAGTTCTTC
many	TRBD1	TRBV5-1	TRBJ1-6	CASSLGSTGGQVRSPLHF	TGCGCCAGCAGCTTGGGGTCAACAGGGGGACAGGTTCGTTCACCCCTCCACTTT
-	-	TRBV3-1	TRBJ2-7	CASSRIDYEQYF	TGTGCCAGCAGCCGTATCGATTACGAGCAGTACTTC
-	TRBD2	TRBV20-1	TRBJ2-1	CSARGLAGGRSSYNEQFF	TGCAGTGCTAGAGGTCTAGCGGGGGGCCGAAGCTCCTACAATGAGCAGTTCTTC
-	TRBD2	TRBV20-1	TRBJ2-1	CSARDIGTSGGNEQFF	TGCAGTGCTAGAGATATTGGGACTAGCGGGGGTAATGAGCAGTTCTTC
few	-	TRBV20-1	TRBJ1-1	CSARWAEHTEAFF	TGCAGTGCTAGATGGGCAGAACACACTGAAGCTTTCTTT
-	-	TRBV6-1	TRBJ2-7	CASTEGVGGDEQYF	TGTGCCAGCACGGAAGGGGTCGGGGGAGACGAGCAGTACTTC
many	-	TRBV5-1	TRBJ2-2	CASRPGTYTGELFF	TGCGCCAGCAGACCGGGGACCTACACCGGGGAGCTGTTTTTT
-	-	TRBV4-1	TRBJ2-4	CASSQDPTGGANIQYF	TGCGCCAGCAGCCAAGATCCTACAGGGGGGGCAAACATTCAGTACTTC
many	TRBD1	TRBV5-1	TRBJ2-1	CASSGTGFSYNEQFF	TGCGCCAGCAGCGGGACAGGTTTCTCCTACAATGAGCAGTTCTTC
many	TRBD1	TRBV27	TRBJ1-5	CASAGTGGGQPQHF	TGTGCCAGCGCCGGAACAGGGGGCGGCCAGCCCCAGCATTTT
many	TRBD1	TRBV12-3/TRBV12-4	TRBJ2-1	CASSLVVGQGYNEQFF	TGTGCCAGCAGTTTAGTTGTGGGACAGGGATACAATGAGCAGTTCTTC
many	TRBD2	TRBV5-1	TRBJ2-4	CASSPRTSGGSGNIQYF	TGCGCCAGCAGCCCCCGGACTAGCGGGGGGTCGGGAAACATTCAGTACTTC
few	-	TRBV6-5	TRBJ1-2	CASSYSVGREYGYTF	TGTGCCAGCAGTTACTCTGTGGGGCGAGAATATGGCTACACCTTC